This TCR beta chain was recovered during a study of blood T cell repertoires in COVID-19. Study details: Samples representing acute and convalescent COVID-19 were sourced from the United States, Italy and Spain.

Per the germline V gene, CDR1 is SGHDN and CDR2 is FVKESK. V shed 3 bases and J shed 6 bases, with 20 bases lying between them. The CDR3 is 16 residues long. In the original analysis: Cell counts per sample came from amplifying reference gene primers. Using immunoSEQ multiplex PCR, the repertoire was profiled, and TCRdb retains in-frame clones only, with some absent. V and J calls plus clone size are reproduced from that table; the DNA served to infer D and trimming. The sample gives roughly 240,000 clones, 70% to 90% of which show up once; over 4.5% is in the top ten. The specimen sequenced was peripheral blood. J is TRBJ1-1 and V is TRBV14, with a possible D match to TRBD1 (5 bases). The receptor's source is a man aged 60 to 69 who had recovered from COVID-19. CDR3 DNA sequence: TGTGCCAGCAGCCATCTACCGACAGCTGTGTCGCCTGAAGCTTTCTTT. Its protein is CASSHLPTAVSPEAFF.